This TCR beta chain was recorded in a study of Graves' ophthalmopathy and Graves' hyperthyroidism. RNA transcripts were the template, and TCR beta CDR3 regions were amplified from them. Scientists carried out first-round RT-PCR using HTBI primers and then a second-round multiplex PCR. A single record per CDR3 protein comes from TCRdb applying MiXCR to the multiplex PCR reads. The sample includes about 1.2 million distinct CDR3 sequences, about 38% of them seen just once. The V segment lost 4 bases and the J segment 3 bases; nucleotides outside the gene matches: 12. The CDR3 has 17 amino acids. Germline CDR1 and CDR2: MNHEY and SVGAGI. This clonotype came up a few times.

The clonotype comes from an adult man with Graves' hyperthyroidism. The rearrangement uses TRBV6-5 and TRBJ1-5; TRBD1 aligns across 7 bases. The sample comprised peripheral blood or thyroid tissue (not recorded which). CDR3 bases: TGTGCCAGCAGTTCGCTAACAGGGGATTTGGTCAATCAGCCCCAGCATTTT. Its protein is CASSSLTGDLVNQPQHF.